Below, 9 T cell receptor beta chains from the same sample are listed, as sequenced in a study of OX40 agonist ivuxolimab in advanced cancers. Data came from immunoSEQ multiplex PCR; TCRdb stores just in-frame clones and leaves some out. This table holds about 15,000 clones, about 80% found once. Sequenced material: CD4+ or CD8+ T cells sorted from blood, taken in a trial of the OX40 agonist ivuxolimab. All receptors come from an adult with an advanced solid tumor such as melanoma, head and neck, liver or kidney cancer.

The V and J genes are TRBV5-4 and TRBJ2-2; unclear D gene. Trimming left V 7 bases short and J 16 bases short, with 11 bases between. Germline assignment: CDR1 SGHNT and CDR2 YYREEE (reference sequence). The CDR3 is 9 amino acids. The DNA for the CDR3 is TGTGCCAGCGGAAGCCCGCCGTTTTTT. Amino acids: CASGSPPFF.

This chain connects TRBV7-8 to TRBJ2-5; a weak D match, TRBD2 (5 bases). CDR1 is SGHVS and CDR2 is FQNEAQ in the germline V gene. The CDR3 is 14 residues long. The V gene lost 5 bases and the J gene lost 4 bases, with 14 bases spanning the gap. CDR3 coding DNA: TGTGCCAGCAGCCGAGGGCTGTTTATAGAGACCCAGTACTTC. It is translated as CASSRGLFIETQYF.

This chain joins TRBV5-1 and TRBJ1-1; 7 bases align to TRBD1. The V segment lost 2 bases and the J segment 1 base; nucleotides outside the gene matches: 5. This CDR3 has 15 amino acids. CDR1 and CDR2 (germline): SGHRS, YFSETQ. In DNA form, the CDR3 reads TGCGCCAGCAGCTTTACGGGACAGCCGAACACTGAAGCTTTCTTT. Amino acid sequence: CASSFTGQPNTEAFF.

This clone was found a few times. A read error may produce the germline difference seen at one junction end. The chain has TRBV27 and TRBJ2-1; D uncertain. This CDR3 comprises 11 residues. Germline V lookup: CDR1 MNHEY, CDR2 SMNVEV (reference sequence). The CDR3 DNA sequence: TGTGCCAGCAGACAATACAGTGAGCAGTTCTTC. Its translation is CASRQYSEQFF.

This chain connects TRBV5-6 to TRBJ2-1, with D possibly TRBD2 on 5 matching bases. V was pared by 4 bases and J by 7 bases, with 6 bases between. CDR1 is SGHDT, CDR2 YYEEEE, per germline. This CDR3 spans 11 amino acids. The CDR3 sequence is CASSGENEQFF. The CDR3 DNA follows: TGTGCCAGCAGCGGGGAGAATGAGCAGTTCTTC.

The CDR3 bases are TGCGCCAGCAGCTTCCAAGGGGGGGTGAACACTGAAGCTTTCTTT. Translating gives CASSFQGGVNTEAFF. This chain joins TRBV5-1 and TRBJ1-1, with a weak D call TRBD1 (6 bases). Trimming stripped 2 bases from V and 0 bases from J, with 11 bases between. This CDR3 spans 15 amino acids. From germline, CDR1 is SGHRS and CDR2 YFSETQ.

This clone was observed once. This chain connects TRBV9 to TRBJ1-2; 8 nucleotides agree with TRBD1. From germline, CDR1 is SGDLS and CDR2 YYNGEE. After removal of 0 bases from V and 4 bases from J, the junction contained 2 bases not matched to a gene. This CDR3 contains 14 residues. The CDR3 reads CASSVAGGGYGYTF. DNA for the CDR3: TGTGCCAGCAGCGTAGCAGGGGGCGGCTATGGCTACACCTTC.

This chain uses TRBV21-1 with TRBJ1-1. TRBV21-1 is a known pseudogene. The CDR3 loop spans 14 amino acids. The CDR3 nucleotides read TGTGCCAGCAGCGGGGGACCCGGGGACACTGAAGCTTTCTTT. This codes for CASSGGPGDTEAFF.

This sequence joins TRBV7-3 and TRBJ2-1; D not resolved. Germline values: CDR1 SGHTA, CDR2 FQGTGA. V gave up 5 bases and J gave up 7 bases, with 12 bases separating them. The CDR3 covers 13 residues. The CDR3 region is CASSPSVKNEQFF. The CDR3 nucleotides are TGTGCCAGCAGCCCATCCGTTAAAAATGAGCAGTTCTTC.